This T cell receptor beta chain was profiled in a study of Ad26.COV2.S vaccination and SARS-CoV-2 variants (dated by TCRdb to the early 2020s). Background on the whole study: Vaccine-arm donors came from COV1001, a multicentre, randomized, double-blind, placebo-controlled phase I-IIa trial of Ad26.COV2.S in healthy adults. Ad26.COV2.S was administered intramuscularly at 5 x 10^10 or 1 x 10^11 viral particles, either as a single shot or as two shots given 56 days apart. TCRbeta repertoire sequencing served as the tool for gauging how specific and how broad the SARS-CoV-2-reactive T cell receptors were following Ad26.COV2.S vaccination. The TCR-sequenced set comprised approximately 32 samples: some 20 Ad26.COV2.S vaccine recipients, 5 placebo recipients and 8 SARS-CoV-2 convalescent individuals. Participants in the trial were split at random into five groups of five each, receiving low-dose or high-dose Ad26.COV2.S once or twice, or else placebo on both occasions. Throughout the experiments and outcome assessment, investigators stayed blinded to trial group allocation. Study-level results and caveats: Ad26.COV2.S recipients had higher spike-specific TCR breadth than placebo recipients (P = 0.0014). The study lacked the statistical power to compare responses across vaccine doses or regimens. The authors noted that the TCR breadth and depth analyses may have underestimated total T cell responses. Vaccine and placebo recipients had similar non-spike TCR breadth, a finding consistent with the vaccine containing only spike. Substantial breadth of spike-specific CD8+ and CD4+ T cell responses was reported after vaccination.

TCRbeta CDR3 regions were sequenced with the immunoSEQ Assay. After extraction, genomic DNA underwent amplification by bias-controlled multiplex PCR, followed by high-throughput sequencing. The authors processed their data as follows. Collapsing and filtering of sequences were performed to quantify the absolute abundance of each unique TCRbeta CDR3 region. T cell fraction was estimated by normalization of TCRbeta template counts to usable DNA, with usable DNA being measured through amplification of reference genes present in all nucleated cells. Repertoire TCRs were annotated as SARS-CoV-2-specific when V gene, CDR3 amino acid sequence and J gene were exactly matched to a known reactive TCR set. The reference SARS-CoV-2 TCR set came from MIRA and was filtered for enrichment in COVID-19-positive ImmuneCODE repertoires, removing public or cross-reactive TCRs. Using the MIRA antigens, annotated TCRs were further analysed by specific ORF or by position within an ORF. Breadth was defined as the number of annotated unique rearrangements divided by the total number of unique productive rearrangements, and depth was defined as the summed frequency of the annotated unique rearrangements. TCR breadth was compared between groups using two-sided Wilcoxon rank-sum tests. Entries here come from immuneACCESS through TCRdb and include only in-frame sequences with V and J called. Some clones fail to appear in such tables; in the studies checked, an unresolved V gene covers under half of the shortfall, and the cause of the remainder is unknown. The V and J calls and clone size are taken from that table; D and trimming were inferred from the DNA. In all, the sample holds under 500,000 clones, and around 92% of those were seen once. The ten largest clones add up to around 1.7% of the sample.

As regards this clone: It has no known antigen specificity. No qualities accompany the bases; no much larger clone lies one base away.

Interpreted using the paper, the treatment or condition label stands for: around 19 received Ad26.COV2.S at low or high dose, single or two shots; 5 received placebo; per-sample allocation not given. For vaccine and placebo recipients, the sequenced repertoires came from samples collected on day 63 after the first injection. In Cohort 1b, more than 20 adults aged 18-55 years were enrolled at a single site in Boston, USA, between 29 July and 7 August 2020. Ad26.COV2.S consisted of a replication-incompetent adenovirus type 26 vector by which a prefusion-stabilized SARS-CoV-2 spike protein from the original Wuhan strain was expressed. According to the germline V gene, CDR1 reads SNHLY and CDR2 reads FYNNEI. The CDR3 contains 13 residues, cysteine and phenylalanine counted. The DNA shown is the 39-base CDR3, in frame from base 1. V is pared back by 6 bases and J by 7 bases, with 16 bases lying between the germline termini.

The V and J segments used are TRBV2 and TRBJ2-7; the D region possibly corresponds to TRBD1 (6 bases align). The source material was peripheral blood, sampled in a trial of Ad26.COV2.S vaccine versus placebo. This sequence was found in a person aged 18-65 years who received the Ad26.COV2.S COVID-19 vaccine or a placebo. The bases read TGTGCCAGCAGCCAGACAGGACCCTGGGAGCAGTACTTC. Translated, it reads CASSQTGPWEQYF.